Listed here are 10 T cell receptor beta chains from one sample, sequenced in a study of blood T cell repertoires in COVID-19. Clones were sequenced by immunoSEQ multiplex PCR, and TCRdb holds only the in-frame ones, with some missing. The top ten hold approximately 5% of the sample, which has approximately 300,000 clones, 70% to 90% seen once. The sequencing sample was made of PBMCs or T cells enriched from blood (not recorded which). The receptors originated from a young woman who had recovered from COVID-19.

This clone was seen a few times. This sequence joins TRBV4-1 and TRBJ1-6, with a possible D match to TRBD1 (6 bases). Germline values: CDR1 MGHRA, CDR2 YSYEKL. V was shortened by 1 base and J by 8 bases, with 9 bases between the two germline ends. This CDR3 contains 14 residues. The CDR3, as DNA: TGCGCCAGCAGCCAAGTCGGGACACATTCACCCCTCCACTTT. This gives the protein CASSQVGTHSPLHF.

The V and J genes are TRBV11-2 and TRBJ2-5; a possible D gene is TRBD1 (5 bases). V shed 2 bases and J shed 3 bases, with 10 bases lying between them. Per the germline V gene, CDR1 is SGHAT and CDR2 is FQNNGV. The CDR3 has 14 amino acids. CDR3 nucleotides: TGTGCCAGCAGCTTAATGGGGCCCGAAGAGACCCAGTACTTC. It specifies CASSLMGPEETQYF.

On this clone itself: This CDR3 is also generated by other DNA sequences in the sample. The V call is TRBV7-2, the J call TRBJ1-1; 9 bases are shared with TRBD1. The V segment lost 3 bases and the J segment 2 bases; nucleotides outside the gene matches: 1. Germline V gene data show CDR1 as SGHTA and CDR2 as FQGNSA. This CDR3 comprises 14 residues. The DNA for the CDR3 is TGTGCCAGCAGCTTGGACAGGGGCAACACTGAAGCTTTCTTT. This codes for CASSLDRGNTEAFF.

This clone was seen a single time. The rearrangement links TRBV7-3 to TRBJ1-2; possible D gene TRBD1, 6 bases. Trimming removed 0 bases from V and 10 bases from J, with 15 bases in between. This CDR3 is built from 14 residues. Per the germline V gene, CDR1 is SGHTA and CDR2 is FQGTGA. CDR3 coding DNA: TGTGCCAGCAGCTTAACGTCGGCAGGGGTTGACTACACCTTC. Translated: CASSLTSAGVDYTF. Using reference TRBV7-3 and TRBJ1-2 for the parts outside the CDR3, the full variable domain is GAGVSQTPSNKVTEKGKYVELRCDPISGHTALYWYRQSLGQGPEFLIYFQGTGAADDSGLPNDRFFAVRPEGSVSTLKIQRTERGDSAVYLCASSLTSAGVDYTFGSGTRLTVV.

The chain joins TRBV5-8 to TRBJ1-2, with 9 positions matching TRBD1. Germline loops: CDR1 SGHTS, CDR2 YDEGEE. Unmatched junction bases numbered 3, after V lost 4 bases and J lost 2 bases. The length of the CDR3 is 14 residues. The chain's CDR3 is CASSPGQGNYGYTF. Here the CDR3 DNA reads TGTGCCAGCAGCCCGGGACAGGGAAACTATGGCTACACCTTC.

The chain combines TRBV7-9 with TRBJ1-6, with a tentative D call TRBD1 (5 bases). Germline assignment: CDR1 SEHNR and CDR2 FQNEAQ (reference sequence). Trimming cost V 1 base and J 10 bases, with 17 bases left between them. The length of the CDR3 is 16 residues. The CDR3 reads CASSLVGAGVRSPLHF. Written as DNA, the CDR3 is TGTGCCAGCAGCTTAGTCGGGGCGGGGGTTCGGTCACCCCTCCACTTT.

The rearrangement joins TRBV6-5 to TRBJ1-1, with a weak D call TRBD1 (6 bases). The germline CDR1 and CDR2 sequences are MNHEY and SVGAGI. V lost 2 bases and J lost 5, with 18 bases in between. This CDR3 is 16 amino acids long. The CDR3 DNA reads TGTGCCAGCAGTTACGTCCCGGCTGCGCAGGGGACTGAAGCTTTCTTT. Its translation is CASSYVPAAQGTEAFF.

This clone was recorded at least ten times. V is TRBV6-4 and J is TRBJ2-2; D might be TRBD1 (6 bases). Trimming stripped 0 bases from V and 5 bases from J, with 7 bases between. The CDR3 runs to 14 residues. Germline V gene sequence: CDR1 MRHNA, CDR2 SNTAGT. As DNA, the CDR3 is TGTGCCAGCAGTGACTCAGGGGGAACCGGGGAGCTGTTTTTT. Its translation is CASSDSGGTGELFF.

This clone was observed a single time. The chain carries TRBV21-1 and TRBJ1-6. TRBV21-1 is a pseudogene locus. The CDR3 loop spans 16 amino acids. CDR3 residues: CASSNLGSTYNSPLHF. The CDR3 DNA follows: TGTGCCAGCAGCAATCTTGGGAGTACCTATAATTCACCCCTCCACTTT.

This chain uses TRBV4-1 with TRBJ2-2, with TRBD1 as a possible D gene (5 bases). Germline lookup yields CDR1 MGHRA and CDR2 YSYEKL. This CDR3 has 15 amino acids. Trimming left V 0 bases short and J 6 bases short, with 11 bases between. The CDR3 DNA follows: TGCGCCAGCAGCCAAGAAGGGGTGATGCCCGGGGAGCTGTTTTTT. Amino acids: CASSQEGVMPGELFF.